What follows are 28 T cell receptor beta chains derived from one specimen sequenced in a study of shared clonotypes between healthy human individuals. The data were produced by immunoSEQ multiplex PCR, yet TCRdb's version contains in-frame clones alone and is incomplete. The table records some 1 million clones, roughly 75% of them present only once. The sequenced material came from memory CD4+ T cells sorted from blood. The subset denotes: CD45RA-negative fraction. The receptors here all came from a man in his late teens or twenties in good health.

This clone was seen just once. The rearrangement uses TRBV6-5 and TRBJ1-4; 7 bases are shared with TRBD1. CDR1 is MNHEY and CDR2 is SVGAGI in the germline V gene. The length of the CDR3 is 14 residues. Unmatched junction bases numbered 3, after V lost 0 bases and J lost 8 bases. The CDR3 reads CASSYSTQGEKLFF. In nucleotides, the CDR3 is TGTGCCAGCAGTTACTCGACACAGGGGGAAAAACTGTTTTTT.

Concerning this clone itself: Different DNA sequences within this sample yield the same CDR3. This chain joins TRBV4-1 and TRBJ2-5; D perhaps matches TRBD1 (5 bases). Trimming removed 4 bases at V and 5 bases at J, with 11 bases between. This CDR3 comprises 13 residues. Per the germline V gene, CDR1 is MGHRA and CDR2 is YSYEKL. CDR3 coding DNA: TGCGCCAGCAGCCGGACAAGGGGCGAGACCCAGTACTTC. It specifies CASSRTRGETQYF.

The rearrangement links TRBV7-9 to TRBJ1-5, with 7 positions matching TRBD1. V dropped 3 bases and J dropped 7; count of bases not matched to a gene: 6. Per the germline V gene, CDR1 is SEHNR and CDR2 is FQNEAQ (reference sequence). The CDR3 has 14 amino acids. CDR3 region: CASSLAGGVQPQHF. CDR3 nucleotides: TGTGCCAGCAGCTTGGCAGGGGGTGTCCAGCCCCAGCATTTT.

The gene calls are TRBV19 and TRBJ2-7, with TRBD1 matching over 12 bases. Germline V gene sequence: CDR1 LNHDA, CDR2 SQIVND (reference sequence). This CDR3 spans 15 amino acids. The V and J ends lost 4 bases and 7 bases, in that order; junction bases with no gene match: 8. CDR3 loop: CASSNTGTGGAEQYF. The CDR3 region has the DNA TGTGCCAGTAGTAACACGGGGACAGGGGGCGCGGAGCAGTACTTC.

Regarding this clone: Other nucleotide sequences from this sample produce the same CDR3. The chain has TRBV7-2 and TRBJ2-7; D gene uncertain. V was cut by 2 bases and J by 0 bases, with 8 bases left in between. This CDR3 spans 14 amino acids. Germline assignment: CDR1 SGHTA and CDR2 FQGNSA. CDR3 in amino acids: CASSLSTASYEQYF. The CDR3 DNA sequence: TGTGCCAGCAGCTTATCGACGGCCTCCTACGAGCAGTACTTC.

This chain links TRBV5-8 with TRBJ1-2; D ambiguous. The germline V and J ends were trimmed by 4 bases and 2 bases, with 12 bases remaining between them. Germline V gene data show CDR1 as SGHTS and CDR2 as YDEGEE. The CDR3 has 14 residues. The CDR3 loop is CASSRTSGNYGYTF. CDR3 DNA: TGTGCCAGCAGCCGCACTTCCGGGAACTATGGCTACACCTTC.

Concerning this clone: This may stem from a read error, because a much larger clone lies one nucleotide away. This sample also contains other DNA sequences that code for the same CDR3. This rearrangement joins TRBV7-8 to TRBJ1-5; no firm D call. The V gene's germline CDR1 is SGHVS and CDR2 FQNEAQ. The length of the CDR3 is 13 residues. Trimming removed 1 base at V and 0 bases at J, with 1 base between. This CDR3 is CASSLDSNQPQHF. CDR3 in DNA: TGTGCCAGCAGCTTAGATAGCAATCAGCCCCAGCATTTT. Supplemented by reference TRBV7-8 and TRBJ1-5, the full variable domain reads GAGVSQSPRYKVAKRGQDVALRCDPISGHVSLFWYQQALGQGPEFLTYFQNEAQLDKSGLPSDRFFAERPEGSVSTLKIQRTQQEDSAVYLCASSLDSNQPQHFGDGTRLSIL.

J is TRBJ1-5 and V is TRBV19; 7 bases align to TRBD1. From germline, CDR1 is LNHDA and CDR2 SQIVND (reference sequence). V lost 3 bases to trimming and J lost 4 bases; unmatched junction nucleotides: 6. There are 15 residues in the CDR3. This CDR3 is CASSISGTANQPQHF. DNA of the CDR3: TGTGCCAGTAGTATCTCCGGGACAGCGAATCAGCCCCAGCATTTT.

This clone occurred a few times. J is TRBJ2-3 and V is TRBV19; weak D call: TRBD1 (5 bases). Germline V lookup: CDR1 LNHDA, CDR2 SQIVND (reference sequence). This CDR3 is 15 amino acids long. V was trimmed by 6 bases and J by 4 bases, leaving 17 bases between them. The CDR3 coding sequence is TGTGCCAGTAGCAATTATGGGGCCGCCGCAGATACGCAGTATTTT. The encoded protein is CASSNYGAAADTQYF.

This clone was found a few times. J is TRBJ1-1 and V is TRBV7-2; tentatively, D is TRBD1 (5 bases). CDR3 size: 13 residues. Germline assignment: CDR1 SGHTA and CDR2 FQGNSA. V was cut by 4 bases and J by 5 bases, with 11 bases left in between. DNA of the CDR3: TGTGCCAGCAGCTCGCCGGGACCGACTGAAGCTTTCTTT. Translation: CASSSPGPTEAFF.

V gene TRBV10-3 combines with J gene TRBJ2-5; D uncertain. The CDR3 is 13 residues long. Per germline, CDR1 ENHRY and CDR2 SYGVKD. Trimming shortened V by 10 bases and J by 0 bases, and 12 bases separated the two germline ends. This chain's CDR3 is CASADRNQETQYF. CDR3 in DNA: TGTGCCAGCGCCGACCGAAACCAAGAGACCCAGTACTTC.

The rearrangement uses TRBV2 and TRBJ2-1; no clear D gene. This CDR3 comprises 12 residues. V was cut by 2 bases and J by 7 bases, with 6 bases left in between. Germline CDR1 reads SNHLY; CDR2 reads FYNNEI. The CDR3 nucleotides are TGTGCCAGCAGTGAAAAGTGGAATGAGCAGTTCTTC. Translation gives CASSEKWNEQFF.

In DNA, the CDR3 is TGTGCCACGACTCGCGGGATAAGTGAAAAACTGTTTTTT. Translating gives CATTRGISEKLFF. This chain links TRBV28 with TRBJ1-4; D remains ambiguous. From germline, CDR1 is MDHEN and CDR2 SYDVKM. The CDR3 extends over 13 amino acids. The V gene lost 10 bases and the J gene lost 7 bases, with 16 bases spanning the gap.

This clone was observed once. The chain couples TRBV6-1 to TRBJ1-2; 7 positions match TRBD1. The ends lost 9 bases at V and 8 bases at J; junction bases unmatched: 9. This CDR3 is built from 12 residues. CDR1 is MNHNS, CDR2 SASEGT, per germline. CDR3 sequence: CASAQGGWGYTF. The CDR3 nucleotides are TGTGCCAGTGCCCAGGGGGGATGGGGCTACACCTTC.

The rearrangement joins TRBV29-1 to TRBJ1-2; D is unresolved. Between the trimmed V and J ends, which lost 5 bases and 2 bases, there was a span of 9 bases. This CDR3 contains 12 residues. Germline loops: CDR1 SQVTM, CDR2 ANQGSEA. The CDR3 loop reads CSVPIQNYGYTF. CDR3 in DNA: TGCAGCGTTCCTATCCAGAACTATGGCTACACCTTC. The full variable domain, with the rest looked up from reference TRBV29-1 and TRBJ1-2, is SAVISQKPSRDICQRGTSLTIQCQVDSQVTMMFWYRQQPGQSLTLIATANQGSEATYESGFVIDKFPISRPNLTFSTLTVSNMSPEDSSIYLCSVPIQNYGYTFGSGTRLTVV.

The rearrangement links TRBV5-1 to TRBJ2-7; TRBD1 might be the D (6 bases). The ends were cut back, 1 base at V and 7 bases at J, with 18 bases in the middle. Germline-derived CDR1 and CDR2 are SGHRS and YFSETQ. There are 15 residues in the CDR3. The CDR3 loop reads CASSLSSGTQIEQYF. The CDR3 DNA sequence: TGCGCCAGCAGCTTGTCCTCCGGGACACAGATTGAGCAGTACTTC.

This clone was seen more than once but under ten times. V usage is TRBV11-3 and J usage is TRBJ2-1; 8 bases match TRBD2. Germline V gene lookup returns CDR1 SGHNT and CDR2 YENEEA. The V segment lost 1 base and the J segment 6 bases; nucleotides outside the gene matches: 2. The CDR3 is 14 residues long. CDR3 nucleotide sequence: TGTGCCAGCAGCTTAGCGGGAGGGTTCAATGAGCAGTTCTTC. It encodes CASSLAGGFNEQFF.

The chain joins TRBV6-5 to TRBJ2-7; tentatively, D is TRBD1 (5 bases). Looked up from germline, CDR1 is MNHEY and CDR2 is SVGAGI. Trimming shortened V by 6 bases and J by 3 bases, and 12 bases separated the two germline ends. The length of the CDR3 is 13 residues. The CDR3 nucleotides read TGTGCCAGCAGGCAGGGTCCCCGCTACGAGCAGTACTTC. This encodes CASRQGPRYEQYF.

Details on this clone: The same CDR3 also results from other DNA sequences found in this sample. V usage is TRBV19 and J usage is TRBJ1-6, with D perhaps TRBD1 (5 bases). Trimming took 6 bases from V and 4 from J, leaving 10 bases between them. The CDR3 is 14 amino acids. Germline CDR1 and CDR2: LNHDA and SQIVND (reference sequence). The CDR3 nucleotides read TGTGCCAGTAGCACGGCAGGGTATAATTCACCCCTCCACTTT. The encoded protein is CASSTAGYNSPLHF.

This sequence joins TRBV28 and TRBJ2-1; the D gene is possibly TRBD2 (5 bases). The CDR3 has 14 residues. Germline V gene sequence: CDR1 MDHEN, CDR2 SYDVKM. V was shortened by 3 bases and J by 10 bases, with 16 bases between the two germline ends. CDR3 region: CASSLRPASGEQFF. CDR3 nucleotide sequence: TGTGCCAGCAGTTTGAGACCCGCCTCGGGGGAGCAGTTCTTC.

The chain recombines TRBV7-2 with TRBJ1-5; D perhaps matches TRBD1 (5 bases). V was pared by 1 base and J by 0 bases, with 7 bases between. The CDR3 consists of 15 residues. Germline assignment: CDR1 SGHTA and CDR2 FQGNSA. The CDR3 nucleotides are TGTGCCAGCAGCTTAGGGGGCGGTAGCAATCAGCCCCAGCATTTT. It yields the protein CASSLGGGSNQPQHF.

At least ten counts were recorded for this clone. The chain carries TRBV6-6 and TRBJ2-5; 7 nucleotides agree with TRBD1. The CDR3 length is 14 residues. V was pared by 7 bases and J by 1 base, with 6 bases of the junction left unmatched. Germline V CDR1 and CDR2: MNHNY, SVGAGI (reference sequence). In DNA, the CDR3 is TGTGCCAGCAAGCGGTCAGGGGGCCAAGAGACCCAGTACTTC. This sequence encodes CASKRSGGQETQYF.

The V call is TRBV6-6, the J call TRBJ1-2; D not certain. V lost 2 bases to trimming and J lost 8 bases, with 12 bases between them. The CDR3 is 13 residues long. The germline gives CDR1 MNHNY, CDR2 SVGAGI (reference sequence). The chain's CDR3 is CASSYDGVTGYTF. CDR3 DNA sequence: TGTGCCAGCAGTTACGACGGGGTTACGGGCTACACCTTC.

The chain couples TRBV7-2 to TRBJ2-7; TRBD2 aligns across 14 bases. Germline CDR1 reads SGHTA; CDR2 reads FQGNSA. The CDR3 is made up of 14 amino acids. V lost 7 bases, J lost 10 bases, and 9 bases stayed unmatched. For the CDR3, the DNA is TGTGCCAGCACCATCCCGGGACTAGCGGGAGTTCAGTACTTC. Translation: CASTIPGLAGVQYF.

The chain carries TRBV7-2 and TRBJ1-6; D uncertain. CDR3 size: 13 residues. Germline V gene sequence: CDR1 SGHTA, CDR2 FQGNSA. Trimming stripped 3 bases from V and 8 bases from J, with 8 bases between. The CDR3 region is CASSFNRDSPLHF. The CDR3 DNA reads TGTGCCAGCAGCTTTAACAGAGATTCACCCCTCCACTTT.

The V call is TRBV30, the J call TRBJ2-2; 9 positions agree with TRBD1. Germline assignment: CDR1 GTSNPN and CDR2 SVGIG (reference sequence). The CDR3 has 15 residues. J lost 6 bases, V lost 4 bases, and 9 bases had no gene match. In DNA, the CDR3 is TGTGCCTGGACGACAGGGGGTTCTCTTGCCGGGGAGCTGTTTTTT. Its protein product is CAWTTGGSLAGELFF.

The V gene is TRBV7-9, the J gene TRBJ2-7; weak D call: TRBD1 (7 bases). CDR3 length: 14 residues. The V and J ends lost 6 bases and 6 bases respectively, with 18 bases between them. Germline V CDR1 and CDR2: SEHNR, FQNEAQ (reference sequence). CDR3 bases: TGTGCCAGCAGTCCACAGGGGTCGGGGGCCGAGCAGTACTTC. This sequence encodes CASSPQGSGAEQYF.

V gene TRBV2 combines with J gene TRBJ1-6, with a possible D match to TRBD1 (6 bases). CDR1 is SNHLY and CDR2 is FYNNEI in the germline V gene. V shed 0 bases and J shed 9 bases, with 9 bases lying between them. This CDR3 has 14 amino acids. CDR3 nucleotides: TGTGCCAGCAGTGAAGCGAGACAGGCTTCACCCCTCCACTTT. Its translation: CASSEARQASPLHF.